The 2 T cell receptor beta chains listed next were all sequenced from one sample in a study of CD8 T cells in Susac syndrome. Random hexamers were used to reverse transcribe the RNA input (roughly 0.5 to 1 ug). TCRdb reprocessed the immunoSEQ multiplex PCR reads with MiXCR, giving one entry per CDR3 protein. The sample has 200,000 to 250,000 distinct CDR3 sequences, about 94% seen once; the top ten hold 0.1% to 0.15%. What was sequenced was CD8+ T cells from PBMCs. The receptor source for this set is a human donor with multiple sclerosis.

V usage is TRBV5-1 and J usage is TRBJ2-1, with 15 bases lining up with TRBD2. With 0 bases clipped from V and 9 bases from J, the junction kept 1 base outside the gene matches. The CDR3 covers 15 residues. Germline CDR1 SGHRS, CDR2 YFSETQ. The CDR3: CASSLGTSGRVEQFF. The CDR3, as DNA: TGCGCCAGCAGCTTGGGGACTAGCGGGAGGGTTGAGCAGTTCTTC.

The rearrangement links TRBV7-8 to TRBJ2-2, with 12 bases matching TRBD1. Germline CDR1 and CDR2: SGHVS and FQNEAQ. CDR3 length equals 18 residues. Losses at the gene ends were 2 bases for V and 4 bases for J; bases not matched to a gene: 8. The CDR3 coding sequence is TGTGCCAGCAGCTTAAGCGGGACAGGGGGCTTCTCCACCGGGGAGCTGTTTTTT. It yields the protein CASSLSGTGGFSTGELFF.